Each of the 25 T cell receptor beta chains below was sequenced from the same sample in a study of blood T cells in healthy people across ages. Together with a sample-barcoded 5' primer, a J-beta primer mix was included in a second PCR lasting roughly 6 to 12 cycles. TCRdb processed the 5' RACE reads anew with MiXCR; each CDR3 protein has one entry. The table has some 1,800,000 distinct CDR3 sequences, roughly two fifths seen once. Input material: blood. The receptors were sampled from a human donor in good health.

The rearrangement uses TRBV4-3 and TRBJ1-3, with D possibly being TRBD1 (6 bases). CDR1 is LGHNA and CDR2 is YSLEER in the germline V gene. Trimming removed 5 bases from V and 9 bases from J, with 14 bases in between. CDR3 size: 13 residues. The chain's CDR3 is CASSFLPRGTIYF. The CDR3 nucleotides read TGCGCCAGCAGCTTTTTACCCAGGGGCACCATATATTTT.

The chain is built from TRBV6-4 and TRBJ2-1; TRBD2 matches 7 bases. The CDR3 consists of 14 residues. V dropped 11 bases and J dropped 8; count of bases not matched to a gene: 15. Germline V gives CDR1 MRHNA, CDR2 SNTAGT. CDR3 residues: CAGTRDYGDYEQFF. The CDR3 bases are TGTGCCGGCACCCGGGACTATGGGGATTATGAGCAGTTCTTC.

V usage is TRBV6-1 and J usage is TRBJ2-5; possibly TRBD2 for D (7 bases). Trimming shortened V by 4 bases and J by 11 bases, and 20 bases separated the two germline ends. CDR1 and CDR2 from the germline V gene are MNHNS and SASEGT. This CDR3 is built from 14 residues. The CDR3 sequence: CASSGRDTSREQYF. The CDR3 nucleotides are TGTGCCAGCAGTGGCCGGGACACGTCGCGGGAGCAGTACTTC.

The CDR3 DNA follows: TGTGCCAGCACCGGGGGGGGCTCGGACAATGAGCAGTTCTTC. Its translation is CASTGGGSDNEQFF. The chain has TRBV7-2 and TRBJ2-1; TRBD2 matches at 8 bases. V was pared by 7 bases and J by 5 bases, with 7 bases of the junction left unmatched. The CDR3 consists of 14 residues. The germline V gene encodes CDR1 SGHTA and CDR2 FQGNSA.

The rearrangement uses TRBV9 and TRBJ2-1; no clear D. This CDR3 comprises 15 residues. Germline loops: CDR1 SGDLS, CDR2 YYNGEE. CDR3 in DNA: TGTGGGTCGGGCAGGCAAGACTCCCCCTACAATGAGCAGTTCTTC. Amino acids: CGSGRQDSPYNEQFF. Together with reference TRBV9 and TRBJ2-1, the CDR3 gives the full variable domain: DSGVTQTPKHLITATGQRVTLRCSPRSGDLSVYWYQQSLDQGLQFLIQYYNGEERAKGNILERFSAQQFPDLHSELNLSSLELGDSALYFCGSGRQDSPYNEQFFGPGTRLTVL.

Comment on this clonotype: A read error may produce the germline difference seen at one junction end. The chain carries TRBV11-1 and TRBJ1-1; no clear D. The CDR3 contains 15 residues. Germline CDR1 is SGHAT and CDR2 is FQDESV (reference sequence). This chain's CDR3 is CANSSSNYMNTEAFF. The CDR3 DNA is TGTGCCAACAGCTCTTCCAACTACATGAACACTGAAGCTTTCTTT.

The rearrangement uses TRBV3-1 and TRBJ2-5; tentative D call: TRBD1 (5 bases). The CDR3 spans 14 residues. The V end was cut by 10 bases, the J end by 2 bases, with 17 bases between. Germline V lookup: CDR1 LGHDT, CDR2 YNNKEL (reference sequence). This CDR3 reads CAISETGIQETQYF. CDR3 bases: TGTGCCATCAGTGAAACAGGAATTCAAGAGACCCAGTACTTC.

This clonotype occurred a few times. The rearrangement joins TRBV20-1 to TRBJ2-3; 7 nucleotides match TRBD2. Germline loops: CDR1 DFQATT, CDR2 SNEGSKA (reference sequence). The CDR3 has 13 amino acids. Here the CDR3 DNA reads TGCAGCTGGAGCGGGACCGACACAGATACGCAGTATTTT. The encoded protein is CSWSGTDTDTQYF.

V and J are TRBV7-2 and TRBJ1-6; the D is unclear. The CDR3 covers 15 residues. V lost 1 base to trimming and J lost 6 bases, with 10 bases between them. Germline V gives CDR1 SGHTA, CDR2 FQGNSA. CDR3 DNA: TGTGCCAGCAGCTTAGATCGTCTTTGTAATTCACCCCTCCACTTT. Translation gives CASSLDRLCNSPLHF.

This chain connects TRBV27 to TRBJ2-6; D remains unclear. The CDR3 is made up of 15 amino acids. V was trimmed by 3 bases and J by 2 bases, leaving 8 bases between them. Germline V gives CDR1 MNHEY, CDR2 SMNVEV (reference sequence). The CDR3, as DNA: TGTGCCAGCAGTTTTAGAGTCCCTGGGGCCAACGTCCTGACTTTC. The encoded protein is CASSFRVPGANVLTF.

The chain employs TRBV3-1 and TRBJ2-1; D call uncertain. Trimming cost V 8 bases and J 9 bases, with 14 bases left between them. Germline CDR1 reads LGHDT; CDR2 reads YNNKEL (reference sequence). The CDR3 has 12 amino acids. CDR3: CASSLAFGEQFF. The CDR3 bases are TGTGCCAGCTCGCTCGCGTTTGGTGAGCAGTTCTTC.

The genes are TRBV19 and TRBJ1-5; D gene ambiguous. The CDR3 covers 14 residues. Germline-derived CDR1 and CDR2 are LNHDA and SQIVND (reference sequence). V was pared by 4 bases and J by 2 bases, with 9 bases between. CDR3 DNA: TGTGCCAGTAGTAGATCCGGGGGCAATCAGCCCCAGCATTTT. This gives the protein CASSRSGGNQPQHF.

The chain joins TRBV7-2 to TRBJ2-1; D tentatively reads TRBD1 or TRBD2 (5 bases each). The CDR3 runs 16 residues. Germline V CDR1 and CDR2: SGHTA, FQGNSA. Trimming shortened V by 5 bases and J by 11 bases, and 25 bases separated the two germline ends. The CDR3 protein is CASSPGRLAGSLKQFF. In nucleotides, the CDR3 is TGTGCCAGCAGCCCGGGACGATTGGCTGGTAGTTTGAAGCAGTTCTTC.

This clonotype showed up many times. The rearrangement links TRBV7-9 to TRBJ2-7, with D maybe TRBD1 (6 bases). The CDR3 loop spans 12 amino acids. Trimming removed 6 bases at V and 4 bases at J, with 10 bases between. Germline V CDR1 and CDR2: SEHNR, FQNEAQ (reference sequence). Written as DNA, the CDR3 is TGTGCCAGCAGTTTAACAGGGTACGAGCAGTACTTC. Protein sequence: CASSLTGYEQYF.

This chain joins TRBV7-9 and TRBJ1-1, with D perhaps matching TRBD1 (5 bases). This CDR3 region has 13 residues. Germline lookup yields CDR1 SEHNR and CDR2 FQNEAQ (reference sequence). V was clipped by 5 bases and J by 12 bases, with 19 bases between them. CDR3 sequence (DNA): TGTGCCAGCAGCGACGGGGCAAAGTTGGTAACTTTCTTT. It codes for CASSDGAKLVTFF. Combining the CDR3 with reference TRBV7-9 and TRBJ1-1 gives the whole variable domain DTGVSQNPRHKITKRGQNVTFRCDPISEHNRLYWYRQTLGQGPEFLTYFQNEAQLEKSRLLSDRFSAERPKGSFSTLEIQRTEQGDSAMYLCASSDGAKLVTFFGQGTRLTVV.

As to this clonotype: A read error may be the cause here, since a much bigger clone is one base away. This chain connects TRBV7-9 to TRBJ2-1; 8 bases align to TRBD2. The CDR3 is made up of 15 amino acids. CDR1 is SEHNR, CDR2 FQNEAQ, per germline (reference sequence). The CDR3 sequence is CASSLAGGVYSEQFF. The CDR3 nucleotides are TGTGCCAGCAGCTTAGCCGGGGGGGTTTACAGTGAGCAGTTCTTC. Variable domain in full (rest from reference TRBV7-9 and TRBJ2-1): DTGVSQNPRHKITKRGQNVTFRCDPISEHNRLYWYRQTLGQGPEFLTYFQNEAQLEKSRLLSDRFSAERPKGSFSTLEIQRTEQGDSAMYLCASSLAGGVYSEQFFGPGTRLTVL.

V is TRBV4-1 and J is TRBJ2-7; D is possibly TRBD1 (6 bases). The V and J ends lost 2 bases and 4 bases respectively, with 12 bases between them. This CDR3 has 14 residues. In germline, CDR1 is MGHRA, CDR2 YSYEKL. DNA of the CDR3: TGCGCCAGCAGCCAACTGGACAGCGGATACGAGCAGTACTTC. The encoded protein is CASSQLDSGYEQYF.

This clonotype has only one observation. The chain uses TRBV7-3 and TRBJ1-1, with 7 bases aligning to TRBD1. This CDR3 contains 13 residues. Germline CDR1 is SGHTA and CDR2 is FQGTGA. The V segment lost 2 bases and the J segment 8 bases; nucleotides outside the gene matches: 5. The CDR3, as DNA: TGTGCCAGCAGCTTACCCGTAGGGGGCGAAGCTTTCTTT. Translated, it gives CASSLPVGGEAFF.

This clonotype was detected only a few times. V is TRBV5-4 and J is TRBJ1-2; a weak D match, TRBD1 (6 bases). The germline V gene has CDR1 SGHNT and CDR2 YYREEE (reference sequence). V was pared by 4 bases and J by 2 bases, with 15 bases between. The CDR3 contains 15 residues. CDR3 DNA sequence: TGTGCCAGCAGCCCAAACGGGGGGGCAAACTATGGCTACACCTTC. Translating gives CASSPNGGANYGYTF.

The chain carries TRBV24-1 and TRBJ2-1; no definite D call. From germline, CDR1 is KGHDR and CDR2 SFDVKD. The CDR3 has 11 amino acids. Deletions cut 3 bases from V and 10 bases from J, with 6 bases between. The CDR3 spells CATSDRLEQFF. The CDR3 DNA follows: TGTGCCACCAGTGATAGGTTAGAGCAGTTCTTC.

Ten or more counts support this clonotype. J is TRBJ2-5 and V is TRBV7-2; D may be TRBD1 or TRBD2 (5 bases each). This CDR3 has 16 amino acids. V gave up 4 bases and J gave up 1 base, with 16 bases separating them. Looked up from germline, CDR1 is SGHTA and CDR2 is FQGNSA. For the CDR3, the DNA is TGTGCCAGCAGCTCGGGTCCGTATGGGGGCCAAGAGACCCAGTACTTC. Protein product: CASSSGPYGGQETQYF.

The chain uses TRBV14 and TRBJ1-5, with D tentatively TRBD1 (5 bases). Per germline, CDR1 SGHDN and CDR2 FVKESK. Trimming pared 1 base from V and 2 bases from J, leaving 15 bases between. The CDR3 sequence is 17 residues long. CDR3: CASSQGEGVRGNQPQHF. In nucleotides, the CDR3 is TGTGCCAGCAGCCAAGGTGAAGGGGTGCGTGGCAATCAGCCCCAGCATTTT. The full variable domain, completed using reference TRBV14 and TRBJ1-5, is EAGVTQFPSHSVIEKGQTVTLRCDPISGHDNLYWYRRVMGKEIKFLLHFVKESKQDESGMPNNRFLAERTGGTYSTLKVQPAELEDSGVYFCASSQGEGVRGNQPQHFGDGTRLSIL.

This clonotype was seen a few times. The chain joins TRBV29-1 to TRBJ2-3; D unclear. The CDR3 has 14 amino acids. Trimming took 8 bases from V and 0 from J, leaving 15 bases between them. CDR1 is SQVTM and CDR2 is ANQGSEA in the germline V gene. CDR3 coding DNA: TGCAGCTCTGGTTTGGACGTAAGCACAGATACGCAGTATTTT. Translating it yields CSSGLDVSTDTQYF.

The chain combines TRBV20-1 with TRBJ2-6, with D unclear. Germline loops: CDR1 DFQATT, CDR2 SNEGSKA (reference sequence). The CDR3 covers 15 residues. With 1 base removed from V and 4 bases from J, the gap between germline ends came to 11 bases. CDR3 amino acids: CSARARVAGANVLTF. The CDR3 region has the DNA TGCAGTGCTAGAGCCCGCGTCGCGGGGGCCAACGTCCTGACTTTC.

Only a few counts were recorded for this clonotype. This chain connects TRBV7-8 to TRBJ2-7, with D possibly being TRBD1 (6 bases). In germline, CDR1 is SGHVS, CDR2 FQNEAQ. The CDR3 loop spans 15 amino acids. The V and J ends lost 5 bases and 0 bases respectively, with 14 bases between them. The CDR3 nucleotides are TGTGCCAGCAGCGCCAGGGGCCTTAGCTCCTACGAGCAGTACTTC. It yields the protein CASSARGLSSYEQYF.